Below, 17 T cell receptor beta chains from the same sample are listed, as sequenced in a study of blood T cell repertoires in acute mononucleosis. Points from the study as a whole: GLC-BM-specific selection apparently combined TCR alpha and beta motifs.

Time point reported: acute infectious mononucleosis, at clinical presentation within 2 weeks of symptom onset (visit 1). TCRdb's table, derived via immunoSEQ multiplex PCR, lists solely in-frame clones and lacks some. The sample has roughly 2,500 clones, around 63% seen once; the top ten hold 40% to 55%. Specimen: EBV GLC epitope tetramer+ CD8+ T cells sorted from PBMCs, collected during acute infectious mononucleosis. Subset of the sample: CD8 T cells binding tetramer with EBV BMLF1 280-288 peptide (GLC-BM). The receptors stem from a woman aged 18-29 years with infectious mononucleosis caused by EBV.

In this sample, this clone turned up once. The DNA is left out, because the CDR3 cannot be placed on it with certainty; the CDR3 is given as TCRdb lists it. The chain recombines TRBV2 with TRBJ2-2; the DNA was not compared with TRBD1, the D call given in the table. The V gene's germline CDR1 is SNHLY and CDR2 FYNNEI. The CDR3 region is 16 residues in length, termini included. CDR3 loop: CASSGGQVNPGELFFF.

This sequence joins TRBV7-3 and TRBJ1-2; a possible D gene is TRBD1 (5 bases). This CDR3 contains 14 residues. Per germline, CDR1 SGHTA and CDR2 FQGTGA. V was clipped by 1 base and J by 3 bases, with 9 bases between them. CDR3 nucleotide sequence: TGTGCCAGCAGCTTAAGGGGCGGGCACTATGGCTACACCTTC. Encoded protein: CASSLRGGHYGYTF.

By its share, this clone is medium-sized. Other DNA variants within this sample encode the same CDR3. The chain employs TRBV19 and TRBJ1-4, with D possibly matching TRBD1 (6 bases). V was clipped by 5 bases and J by 4 bases, with 11 bases between them. The germline V gene encodes CDR1 LNHDA and CDR2 SQIVND (reference sequence). This CDR3 comprises 14 residues. The CDR3 here is CASSRGQNNEKLFF. DNA for the CDR3: TGTGCCAGTAGTCGTGGACAGAATAATGAAAAACTGTTTTTT.

This clone occurred a few times. A read error may produce the germline difference seen at one junction end. The chain has TRBV10-3 and TRBJ2-7, with D maybe TRBD2 (6 bases). Germline values: CDR1 ENHRY, CDR2 SYGVKD. The CDR3 sequence is 13 residues long. Written as DNA, the CDR3 is TGTGCCAGCAGTTCCGCGGGACCCTACGAGCAGTACTTC. It translates to CASSSAGPYEQYF.

A note on this clone: The sample holds other DNA sequences that translate to the same CDR3. This chain uses TRBV29-1 with TRBJ1-4; 7 nucleotides line up with TRBD1. J was trimmed by 1 base and V by 4 bases; bases with no gene match: 6. This CDR3 contains 15 residues. From germline, CDR1 is SQVTM and CDR2 ANQGSEA. Written as DNA, the CDR3 is TGCAGCGTTGGTGGGGCAGGGGGAACTAATGAAAAACTGTTTTTT. Protein: CSVGGAGGTNEKLFF.

About this clone itself: The DNA is left out, because the CDR3 cannot be placed on it with certainty; the CDR3 is given as TCRdb lists it. J is TRBJ1-4 and V is TRBV29-1; the DNA was not used to check the table's D call, TRBD1. The CDR3 has 14 residues if both end residues are counted. The germline V gene encodes CDR1 SQVTM and CDR2 ANQGSEA. CDR3 amino acids: CSVGQGGTNETVFF.

Relative to its sample, this clone is medium-sized. The genes are TRBV9 and TRBJ2-1; D possibly corresponds to TRBD2 (5 bases). Germline V gene sequence: CDR1 SGDLS, CDR2 YYNGEE. The V gene lost 9 bases and the J gene lost 5 bases, with 12 bases spanning the gap. The CDR3 has 12 residues. CDR3 region: CANGDGDNEQFF. In DNA form, the CDR3 reads TGTGCCAACGGGGATGGGGACAATGAGCAGTTCTTC.

In regard to this clone: Since a far larger clone is one base different, this is likely a read error. The CDR3 DNA reads as TGTGCCAGCAGCGTAACCGGAGGGGATGGGCAGTTCTTC. Protein: CASSVTGGDGQFF. The chain couples TRBV9 to TRBJ2-1; D is perhaps TRBD2 (6 bases). CDR3 length: 13 amino acids. Germline CDR1 reads SGDLS; CDR2 reads YYNGEE. V was cut by 1 base and J by 12 bases, with 14 bases left in between.

This clone appeared once. CDR3 nucleotide sequence: TGCAGCGTTGGGAGTTTTCCAACTAATGAAAAGCTGCTTTTTTTT. This encodes CSVGSFPTNEKLLFF. This sequence joins TRBV29-1 and TRBJ1-4; D is unclear. Germline loops: CDR1 SQVTM, CDR2 ANQGSEA. V lost 4 bases to trimming and J lost 17 bases, with 29 bases between them. The CDR3 runs to 15 residues.

This clone is large by share. This sequence joins TRBV11-2 and TRBJ2-7; possibly TRBD1 or TRBD2 for D (5 bases each). V was trimmed by 6 bases and J by 6 bases, leaving 18 bases between them. The CDR3 length is 14 residues. CDR1 is SGHAT and CDR2 is FQNNGV in the germline V gene. The chain's CDR3 is CASSYAGTATEQYF. CDR3 nucleotide sequence: TGTGCCAGCAGTTACGCCGGGACGGCAACCGAGCAGTACTTC.

A remark on this clone: One end of the junction does not line up with germline, which may come from a read error. This sequence joins TRBV6-5 and TRBJ2-7; D might be TRBD1 or TRBD2, each matching 5 bases. CDR3 length equals 16 residues. The germline V gene encodes CDR1 MNHEY and CDR2 SVGAGI. CDR3 loop: CASSYSPRDPAYGQYF. In DNA form, the CDR3 reads TGTGCCAGCAGTTACTCGCCCCGGGACCCAGCCTACGGGCAGTACTTC.

The genes are TRBV7-6 and TRBJ2-7; 11 positions agree with TRBD2. Per the germline V gene, CDR1 is SGHVS and CDR2 is FNYEAQ. Unmatched junction bases numbered 11, after V lost 7 bases and J lost 6 bases. The CDR3 totals 15 residues. The CDR3 region has the DNA TGTGCCAGCAATAGGGGACTAGCGGTTCCCGGCGAGCAGTACTTC. It encodes CASNRGLAVPGEQYF.

A remark on this clone: A far larger clone is one base from this, pointing to a likely read error. Different DNA sequences within this sample yield the same CDR3. CDR3 DNA: TGTGCCAGCAGCGCAAGTCCGGGCCCTGCTTCACCCCTCCACTTT. Its translation is CASSASPGPASPLHF. This rearrangement joins TRBV14 to TRBJ1-6; D unresolved. The V end was cut by 5 bases, the J end by 9 bases, with 17 bases between. The CDR3 has 15 amino acids. Germline V gene sequence: CDR1 SGHDN, CDR2 FVKESK.

The chain uses TRBV7-3 and TRBJ2-3; tentative D call: TRBD2 (5 bases). V lost 4 bases and J 2 bases, leaving 7 bases between the germline ends. Germline V gene sequence: CDR1 SGHTA, CDR2 FQGTGA. This CDR3 region has 13 residues. In DNA form, the CDR3 reads TGTGCCAGCAGCTCTCTAGCCACAGATACGCAGTATTTT. Translation: CASSSLATDTQYF.

The CDR3 region has the DNA TGTGCCATCAGTACGGACAGGGGTACCTACGAGCAGTACTTC. Amino acid sequence: CAISTDRGTYEQYF. The chain recombines TRBV11-2 with TRBJ2-7; the match to TRBD1 covers 9 bases. CDR3 length: 14 amino acids. The ends lost 10 bases at V and 2 bases at J; junction bases unmatched: 9. Germline CDR1 reads SGHAT; CDR2 reads FQNNGV.

This clone was recorded many times. J is TRBJ2-1 and V is TRBV23-1; the D gene is possibly TRBD1 (5 bases). TRBV23-1 is known as an ORF, though its function is uncertain. The CDR3 loop spans 12 amino acids. CDR3 sequence reads: CPATSQGDEQFF. Here the CDR3 DNA reads TGCCCAGCAACGAGCCAGGGCGATGAGCAGTTCTTC.

This clone was counted a single time. The chain couples TRBV29-1 to TRBJ2-7, with 8 bases aligning to TRBD1. This CDR3 comprises 13 residues. With V trimmed by 7 bases and J by 4 bases, 9 bases remained unmatched. Germline V gene data show CDR1 as SQVTM and CDR2 as ANQGSEA. The CDR3 spells CSASDRDLYEQYF. The CDR3 DNA is TGCAGCGCCTCGGACAGGGACCTATACGAGCAGTACTTC.